This T cell receptor (beta chain) derives from a study of vaccination effects on CD4 cells after COVID-19. TCRdb's table, derived via immunoSEQ multiplex PCR, lists solely in-frame clones and lacks some. The repertoire holds some 30,000 clones, with roughly four fifths as singletons. This clone has just a few counts. Its antigen is currently unknown. CDR3 length: 13 amino acids. V gave up 5 bases and J gave up 3 bases; unmatched junction bases: 3. Germline V gives CDR1 MNHEY, CDR2 SVGAGI. Antigen-specific CD4+ T cells were expanded with viral peptide pools in the ViraFEST assay before sequencing. The culture ran for roughly 10 days before CD4+ T cells were isolated. Participants completed two doses of the BNT162b2 or mRNA-1273 vaccine.

The TCR comes from a human donor who received a COVID-19 vaccine. V and J are TRBV6-5 and TRBJ1-1; TRBD1 agrees at 7 bases. The sequences come from CD4+ T cells from PBMCs cultured with HCoV-229E spike peptides, collected after COVID-19 vaccination. CDR3 DNA sequence: TGTGCCAGCAGTCAACAGGGGTACACTGAAGCTTTCTTT. Amino acid sequence: CASSQQGYTEAFF.